One and the same sample provided the 18 T cell receptor beta chains below, sequenced in a study of shared clonotypes between healthy human individuals. Here immunoSEQ multiplex PCR was the method, and the copy in TCRdb shows in-frame clones only, minus some. The table lists about 2,100,000 clones, about 92% of them singletons, with about 1.8% in the top ten. CD45RO-negative cells were positively selected for CCR7, leaving out terminally differentiated effector memory CD45RA+ cells. The specimen sequenced was naive CD8+ T cells from PBMCs. These receptors came from a man younger than 35 in good health. Some clones in this sample may be carry-over from other donors' samples.

This clone was seen only once. The chain couples TRBV28 to TRBJ1-2; possible D gene TRBD1, 6 bases. Deletions cut 6 bases from V and 2 bases from J, with 16 bases between. The CDR3 contains 15 residues. Germline V lookup: CDR1 MDHEN, CDR2 SYDVKM. Written as DNA, the CDR3 is TGTGCCAGCAGCTTAACAGGGTGGTTGAACTATGGCTACACCTTC. Its protein is CASSLTGWLNYGYTF.

This clone was counted once. V is TRBV19 and J is TRBJ2-2; D is possibly TRBD1 (7 bases). V was shortened by 11 bases and J by 0 bases, with 10 bases between the two germline ends. CDR1 is LNHDA, CDR2 SQIVND, per germline (reference sequence). CDR3 length equals 13 residues. DNA of the CDR3: TGTGCCGGCGGGACAGCGAACACCGGGGAGCTGTTTTTT. Its protein product is CAGGTANTGELFF.

The gene calls are TRBV30 and TRBJ1-5, with D unresolved. This CDR3 region has 14 residues. Germline values: CDR1 GTSNPN, CDR2 SVGIG (reference sequence). V lost 1 base and J 6 bases, leaving 13 bases between the germline ends. The CDR3 protein is CAWSEGVSFQPQHF. The CDR3 bases are TGTGCCTGGAGTGAGGGTGTTAGCTTTCAGCCCCAGCATTTT. Combining the CDR3 with reference TRBV30 and TRBJ1-5 gives the whole variable domain SQTIHQWPATLVQPVGSPLSLECTVEGTSNPNLYWYRQAAGRGLQLLFYSVGIGQISSEVPQNLSASRPQDRQFILSSKKLLLSDSGFYLCAWSEGVSFQPQHFGDGTRLSIL.

V is TRBV7-9 and J is TRBJ1-4, with no clear D. Trimming removed 1 base from V and 0 bases from J, with 3 bases in between. Germline loops: CDR1 SEHNR, CDR2 FQNEAQ (reference sequence). CDR3 length equals 14 residues. The CDR3 sequence is CASSLESTNEKLFF. The CDR3 nucleotides are TGTGCCAGCAGCTTAGAGTCAACTAATGAAAAACTGTTTTTT.

On this clone itself: Other DNA sequences of this sample code for an identical CDR3. V is TRBV9 and J is TRBJ2-7; maybe TRBD1 (5 bases). Trimming stripped 0 bases from V and 0 bases from J, with 10 bases between. The length of the CDR3 is 15 residues. Germline lookup yields CDR1 SGDLS and CDR2 YYNGEE. CDR3 region: CASSVDDSLSYEQYF. The CDR3 nucleotides are TGTGCCAGCAGCGTAGATGACAGCCTCTCCTACGAGCAGTACTTC.

V is TRBV6-6 and J is TRBJ2-7; TRBD1 aligns across 8 bases. V was pared by 4 bases and J by 6 bases, with 8 bases of the junction left unmatched. The CDR3 is 14 residues long. Germline loops: CDR1 MNHNY, CDR2 SVGAGI (reference sequence). The CDR3 spells CASSLNLGTGEQYF. DNA of the CDR3: TGTGCCAGCAGTTTGAATCTAGGGACAGGCGAGCAGTACTTC.

The J gene is TRBJ2-1, the V gene TRBV6-6; D is ambiguous. The CDR3 has 14 amino acids. The V end was cut by 2 bases, the J end by 4 bases, with 9 bases between. Per the germline V gene, CDR1 is MNHNY and CDR2 is SVGAGI (reference sequence). CDR3 amino acids: CASSYEVAYNEQFF. CDR3 DNA: TGTGCCAGCAGTTACGAGGTAGCTTACAATGAGCAGTTCTTC.

The chain is built from TRBV19 and TRBJ1-1; D gene unclear. CDR3 length: 13 residues. Germline values: CDR1 LNHDA, CDR2 SQIVND (reference sequence). V shed 3 bases and J shed 1 base, with 6 bases lying between them. CDR3 coding DNA: TGTGCCAGTAGTATTCATCCGAACACTGAAGCTTTCTTT. Amino acids: CASSIHPNTEAFF.

The gene calls are TRBV5-6 and TRBJ2-5; D possibly uses TRBD1 or TRBD2 (5 bases each). The J call may be in error: the DNA end matches TRBJ2-7 better. In germline, CDR1 is SGHDT, CDR2 YYEEEE. The CDR3 totals 14 residues. The CDR3 reads CASSPGTQSYEQYF. CDR3 in DNA: TGTGCCAGCAGCCCCGGGACGCAGTCCTACGAGCAGTACTTC.

The gene calls are TRBV6-5 and TRBJ1-2, with a possible D match to TRBD1 (5 bases). The germline V gene has CDR1 MNHEY and CDR2 SVGAGI. Trimming stripped 6 bases from V and 4 bases from J, with 12 bases between. CDR3 length equals 13 residues. The CDR3 is CASSPGTSYGYTF. In DNA form, the CDR3 reads TGTGCCAGCAGCCCCGGGACGAGCTATGGCTACACCTTC.

This clone was detected only once. The rearrangement links TRBV2 to TRBJ1-5; TRBD1 might be the D (5 bases). Germline V gene sequence: CDR1 SNHLY, CDR2 FYNNEI. Trimming took 1 base from V and 7 from J, leaving 8 bases between them. The CDR3 is made up of 13 amino acids. The CDR3 loop is CASSEGGRQPQHF. CDR3 in DNA: TGTGCCAGCAGTGAAGGGGGCCGGCAGCCCCAGCATTTT.

V is TRBV4-3 and J is TRBJ1-4; D is unclear. V lost 4 bases to trimming and J lost 2 bases, with 11 bases between them. Germline V gives CDR1 LGHNA, CDR2 YSLEER. The CDR3 has 15 residues. CDR3 region: CASSPLGNTNEKLFF. Written as DNA, the CDR3 is TGCGCCAGCAGCCCCCTGGGGAACACTAATGAAAAACTGTTTTTT.

The rearrangement uses TRBV27 and TRBJ2-1, with 11 bases aligning to TRBD2. Germline V gene lookup returns CDR1 MNHEY and CDR2 SMNVEV (reference sequence). J lost 4 bases, V lost 5 bases, and 10 bases had no gene match. The CDR3 covers 17 residues. This chain's CDR3 is CASSPPWGTSGYNEQFF. In nucleotides, the CDR3 is TGTGCCAGCAGTCCCCCTTGGGGGACTAGCGGTTACAATGAGCAGTTCTTC.

The chain links TRBV28 to TRBJ2-2; 10 bases are a match to TRBD1. The germline V gene has CDR1 MDHEN and CDR2 SYDVKM. The CDR3 sequence is 15 residues long. Losses at the gene ends were 9 bases for V and 5 bases for J; bases not matched to a gene: 9. The CDR3 here is CARRTGGGGTGELFF. The CDR3 region has the DNA TGTGCCAGACGGACAGGGGGAGGTGGGACCGGGGAGCTGTTTTTT. Combining the CDR3 with reference TRBV28 and TRBJ2-2 gives the whole variable domain DVKVTQSSRYLVKRTGEKVFLECVQDMDHENMFWYRQDPGLGLRLIYFSYDVKMKEKGDIPEGYSVSREKKERFSLILESASTNQTSMYLCARRTGGGGTGELFFGEGSRLTVL.

This clone has only a few counts. The CDR3 sequence is CASSPPGALNTEAFF. For the CDR3, the DNA is TGTGCCAGCAGCCCTCCAGGGGCCCTGAACACTGAAGCTTTCTTT. The chain carries TRBV6-5 and TRBJ1-1; D is perhaps TRBD1 (6 bases). The CDR3 is 15 residues long. Trimming took 6 bases from V and 0 from J, leaving 14 bases between them. Germline CDR1 is MNHEY and CDR2 is SVGAGI.

CDR3 DNA sequence: TGCGCCAGCACTAAGGACAGGGAGGGGACCGGGGAGCTGTTTTTT. This sequence encodes CASTKDREGTGELFF. The chain has TRBV10-1 and TRBJ2-2; possibly TRBD1 for D (8 bases). Germline loops: CDR1 WNHNN, CDR2 SYGVQD (reference sequence). V gave up 7 bases and J gave up 5 bases, with 17 bases separating them. CDR3 size: 15 residues.

V usage is TRBV27 and J usage is TRBJ2-2; D tentatively reads TRBD1 or TRBD2 (5 bases each). Trimming removed 6 bases at V and 6 bases at J, with 11 bases between. Germline V gene sequence: CDR1 MNHEY, CDR2 SMNVEV (reference sequence). The CDR3 totals 13 residues. The chain's CDR3 is CASSPGRAGELFF. Here the CDR3 DNA reads TGTGCCAGCAGCCCGGGGCGAGCCGGGGAGCTGTTTTTT.

The rearrangement links TRBV6-6 to TRBJ1-2; D gene uncertain. The CDR3 has 11 residues. Germline lookup yields CDR1 MNHNY and CDR2 SVGAGI (reference sequence). The ends were cut back, 5 bases at V and 8 bases at J, with 9 bases in the middle. CDR3: CASSMTWGYTF. The CDR3 DNA is TGTGCCAGCAGTATGACTTGGGGCTACACCTTC.